The entry that follows covers one T cell receptor (beta chain) sequence. As handled by the study authors: Amplified reference gene primers provided the basis for estimating nucleated cell counts. Sequenced by immunoSEQ multiplex PCR; TCRdb stores in-frame clones only, minus some. The DNA was the basis for D and trimming; V, J and clone size are from that table. Among 60,000 to 70,000 clones, 74% were seen once, and the ten largest hold about 28%. This entry comes from a study of blood T cell repertoires in COVID-19. Whole-study context: Both acute and convalescent COVID-19 samples were obtained from the United States, Italy and Spain.

V lost 5 bases, J lost 4 bases, and 4 bases stayed unmatched. CDR1 is SGHNT and CDR2 is YENEEA in the germline V gene. The CDR3 runs to 13 residues. Sequencing input: peripheral blood. The clonotype was recovered from a woman older than 75 with acute or convalescent COVID-19. The V call is TRBV11-3, the J call TRBJ2-7; TRBD1 matches at 8 bases. Here the CDR3 DNA reads TGTGCCAGCAGCGGCCGGACAGGGTACGAGCAGTACTTC. Translation: CASSGRTGYEQYF.